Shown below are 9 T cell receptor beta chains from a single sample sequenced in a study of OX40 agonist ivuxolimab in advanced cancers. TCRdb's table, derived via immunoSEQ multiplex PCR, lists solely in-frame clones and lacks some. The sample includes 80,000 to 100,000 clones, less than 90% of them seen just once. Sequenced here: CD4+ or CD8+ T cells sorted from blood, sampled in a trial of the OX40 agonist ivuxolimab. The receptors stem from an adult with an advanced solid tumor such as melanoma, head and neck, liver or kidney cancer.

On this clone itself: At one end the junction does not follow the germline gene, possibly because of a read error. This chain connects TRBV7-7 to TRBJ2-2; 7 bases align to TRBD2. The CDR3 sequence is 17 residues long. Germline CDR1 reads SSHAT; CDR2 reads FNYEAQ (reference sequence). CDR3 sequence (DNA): TGTGCTAGCAGCTTAGACCTAGCGGTCAAAGGCACCGGGGAGCTGTTTTTT. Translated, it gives CASSLDLAVKGTGELFF.

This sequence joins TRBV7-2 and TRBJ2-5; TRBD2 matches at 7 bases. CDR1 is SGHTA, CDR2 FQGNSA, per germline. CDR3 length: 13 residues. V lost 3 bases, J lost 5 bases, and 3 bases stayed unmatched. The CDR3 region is CASSLGGSETQYF. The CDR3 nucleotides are TGTGCCAGCAGCTTGGGGGGGTCGGAGACCCAGTACTTC.

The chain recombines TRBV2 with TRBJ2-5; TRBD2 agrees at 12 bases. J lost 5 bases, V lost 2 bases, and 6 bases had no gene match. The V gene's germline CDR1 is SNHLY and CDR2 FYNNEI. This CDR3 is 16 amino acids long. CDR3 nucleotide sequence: TGTGCCAGCAGTGAAAAGACTAGCGGGAGCTTTGAGACCCAGTACTTC. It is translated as CASSEKTSGSFETQYF.

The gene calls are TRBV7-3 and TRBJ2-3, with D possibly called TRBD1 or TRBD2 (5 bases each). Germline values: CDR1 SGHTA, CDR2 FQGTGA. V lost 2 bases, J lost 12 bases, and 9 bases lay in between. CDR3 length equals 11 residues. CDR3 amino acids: CASSLGDHQYF. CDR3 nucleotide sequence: TGTGCCAGCAGCTTAGGGGACCACCAGTATTTT. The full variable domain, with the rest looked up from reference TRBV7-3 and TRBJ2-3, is GAGVSQTPSNKVTEKGKYVELRCDPISGHTALYWYRQSLGQGPEFLIYFQGTGAADDSGLPNDRFFAVRPEGSVSTLKIQRTERGDSAVYLCASSLGDHQYFGPGTRLTVL.

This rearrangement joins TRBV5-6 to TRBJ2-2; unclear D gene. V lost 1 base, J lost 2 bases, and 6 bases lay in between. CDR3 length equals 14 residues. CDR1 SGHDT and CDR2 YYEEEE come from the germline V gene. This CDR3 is CASSLPPNTGELFF. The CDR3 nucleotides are TGTGCCAGCAGCTTGCCCCCTAACACCGGGGAGCTGTTTTTT. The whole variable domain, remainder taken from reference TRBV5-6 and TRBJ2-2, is DAGVTQSPTHLIKTRGQQVTLRCSPKSGHDTVSWYQQALGQGPQFIFQYYEEEERQRGNFPDRFSGHQFPNYSSELNVNALLLGDSALYLCASSLPPNTGELFFGEGSRLTVL.

The DNA for the CDR3 is TGTGCCAGCAGCTCGGGGACTAGCGGGATGGGCACAGATACGCAGTATTTT. This encodes CASSSGTSGMGTDTQYF. The chain is built from TRBV11-3 and TRBJ2-3, with 13 bases that match TRBD2. CDR3 length: 17 amino acids. CDR1 and CDR2 (germline): SGHNT, YENEEA. V was pared by 4 bases and J by 1 base, with 5 bases of the junction left unmatched.

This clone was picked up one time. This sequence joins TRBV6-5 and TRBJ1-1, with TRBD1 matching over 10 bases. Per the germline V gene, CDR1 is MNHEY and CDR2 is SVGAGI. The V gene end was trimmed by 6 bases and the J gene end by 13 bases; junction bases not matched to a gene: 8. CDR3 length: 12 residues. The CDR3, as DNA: TGTGCCAGCAGATCGGGACAGGGGCGAAATTTCTTT. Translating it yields CASRSGQGRNFF.

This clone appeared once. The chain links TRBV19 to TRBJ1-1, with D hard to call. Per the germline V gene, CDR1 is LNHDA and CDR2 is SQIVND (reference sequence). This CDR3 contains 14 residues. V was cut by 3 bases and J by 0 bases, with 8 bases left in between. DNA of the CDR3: TGTGCCAGTAGTATTGGCAGCATGAACACTGAAGCTTTCTTT. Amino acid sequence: CASSIGSMNTEAFF.

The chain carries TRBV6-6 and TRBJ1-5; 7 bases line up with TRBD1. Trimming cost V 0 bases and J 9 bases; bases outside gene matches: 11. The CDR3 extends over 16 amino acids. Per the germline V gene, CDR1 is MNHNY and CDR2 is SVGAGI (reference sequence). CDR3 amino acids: CASSYSTGEKGRPQHF. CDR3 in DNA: TGTGCCAGCAGTTACTCAACAGGGGAAAAGGGAAGGCCCCAGCATTTT.